This is a list of T cell receptor beta chains from one sample in a study of T cell responses to AZD1222 COVID-19 vaccine. Profiled with immunoSEQ multiplex PCR; TCRdb holds only in-frame clones, not every one. The data contain 110,000 or so clones, around 90% of them singletons. This sample comprised peripheral blood, obtained 28 days after the second dose of the MenACWY control vaccine. These receptors were taken from an adult who received the MenACWY meningococcal vaccine as a control. Both conserved end residues are part of each CDR3.

j_gene: TRBJ1-1; v_gene: TRBV29-1; CDR3aa: CSVSIGSNTEAFF
j_gene: TRBJ1-1; v_gene: TRBV15; CDR3aa: CATSRDTGTEAFF
j_gene: TRBJ1-2; v_gene: TRBV28; CDR3aa: CASSLTRQDNYGYTF
j_gene: TRBJ2-5; v_gene: TRBV2; CDR3aa: CASSEGGIQETQYF
j_gene: TRBJ2-3; v_gene: TRBV5-1; CDR3aa: CASSLGLAGDSTDTQYF
j_gene: TRBJ2-2; v_gene: TRBV19; CDR3aa: CASSIRGQGVSAGELFF
j_gene: TRBJ1-2; v_gene: TRBV6-1; CDR3aa: CASSEHRGQGWYGYTF
j_gene: TRBJ1-1; v_gene: TRBV4-1; CDR3aa: CASSQETEAFF
j_gene: TRBJ1-5; v_gene: TRBV6-2/TRBV6-3; CDR3aa: CASSYLVEGDQPQHF
j_gene: TRBJ2-5; v_gene: TRBV20-1; CDR3aa: CSAAQETQYF
j_gene: TRBJ1-1; v_gene: TRBV28; CDR3aa: CASTPNRQTEAFF
j_gene: TRBJ1-3; v_gene: TRBV28; CDR3aa: CASRTGHSGNTIYF
j_gene: TRBJ2-3; v_gene: TRBV19; CDR3aa: CASRRERDRGYTDTQYF
j_gene: TRBJ1-5; v_gene: TRBV6-5; CDR3aa: CASSYSRGPPAQPQHF
j_gene: TRBJ2-3; v_gene: TRBV27; CDR3aa: CASSLTGSGLAGGIDTQYF
j_gene: TRBJ1-5; v_gene: TRBV6-5; CDR3aa: CASSKEGYSNQPQHF
j_gene: TRBJ2-1; v_gene: TRBV6-5; CDR3aa: CASSYSAGGSYNEQFF
j_gene: TRBJ1-2; v_gene: TRBV2; CDR3aa: CASRVGQGYGYTF
j_gene: TRBJ1-1; v_gene: TRBV2; CDR3aa: CARAQNTEAFF
j_gene: TRBJ2-1; v_gene: TRBV10-1; CDR3aa: CASSEGGTSGYNEQFF
j_gene: TRBJ1-1; v_gene: TRBV5-1; CDR3aa: CASSLVGATEAFF
j_gene: TRBJ1-3; v_gene: TRBV9; CDR3aa: CASSVVRGGGSTGQNAGNTIYF
j_gene: TRBJ2-4; v_gene: TRBV28; CDR3aa: CASSFLYRLGTASRGKNIQYF